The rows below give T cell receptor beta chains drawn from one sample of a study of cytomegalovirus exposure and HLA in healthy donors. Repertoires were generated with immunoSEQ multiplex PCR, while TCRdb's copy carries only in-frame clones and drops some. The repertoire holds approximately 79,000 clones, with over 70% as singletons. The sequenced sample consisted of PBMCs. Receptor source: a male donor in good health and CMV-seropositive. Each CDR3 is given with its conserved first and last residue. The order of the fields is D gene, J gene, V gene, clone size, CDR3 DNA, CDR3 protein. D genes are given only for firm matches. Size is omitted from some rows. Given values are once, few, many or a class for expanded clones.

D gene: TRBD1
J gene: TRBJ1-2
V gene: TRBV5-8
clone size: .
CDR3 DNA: TGTGCCAGCAGCTGGGGACAGGGGGTTGACGGCTACACCTTC
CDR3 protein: CASSWGQGVDGYTF

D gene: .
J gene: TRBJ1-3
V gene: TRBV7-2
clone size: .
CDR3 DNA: TGTGCCAGCTATCGGGGGGGTACAGGTGGAAACACCATATATTTT
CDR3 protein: CASYRGGTGGNTIYF

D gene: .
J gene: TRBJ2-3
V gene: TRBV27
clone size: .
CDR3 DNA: TGTGCCAGCAGCCTACAGGGTGCAGATACGCAGTATTTT
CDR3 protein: CASSLQGADTQYF

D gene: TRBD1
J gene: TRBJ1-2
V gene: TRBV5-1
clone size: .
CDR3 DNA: TGCGCCAGCAGCTCCCAAGGACAGGGTCACGGCTACACCTTC
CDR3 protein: CASSSQGQGHGYTF

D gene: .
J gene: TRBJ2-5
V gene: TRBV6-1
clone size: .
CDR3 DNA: TGTGCCAGCAGTCGCCCCAGCCAAGAGACCCAGTACTTC
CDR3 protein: CASSRPSQETQYF

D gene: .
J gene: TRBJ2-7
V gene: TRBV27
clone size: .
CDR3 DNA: TGTGCCAGCAGTTTACTCGGACACAAGTACGAGCAGTACTTC
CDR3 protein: CASSLLGHKYEQYF

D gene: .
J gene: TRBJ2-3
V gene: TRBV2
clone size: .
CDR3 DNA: TGTGCCACCCTGAGGGGGTCTAGCACAGATACGCAGTATTTT
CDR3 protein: CATLRGSSTDTQYF

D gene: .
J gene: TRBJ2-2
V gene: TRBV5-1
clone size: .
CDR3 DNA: TGCGCCAGCAGCTTGGATATAGGGAGCAACACCGGGGAGCTGTTTTTT
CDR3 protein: CASSLDIGSNTGELFF

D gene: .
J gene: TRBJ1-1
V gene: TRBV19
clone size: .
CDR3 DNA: TGTGCCAGTTTTGCAGGGGAAAGCACTGAAGCTTTCTTT
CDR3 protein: CASFAGESTEAFF

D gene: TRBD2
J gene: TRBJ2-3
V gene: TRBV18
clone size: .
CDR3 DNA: TGTGCCAGCTCAGCGGGGGGCTCCACAGATACGCAGTATTTT
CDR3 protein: CASSAGGSTDTQYF

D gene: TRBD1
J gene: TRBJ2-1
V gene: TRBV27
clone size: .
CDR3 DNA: TGTGCCAGCAGTTCCCCCTTCGACAGGGGCAATGAGCAGTTCTTC
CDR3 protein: CASSSPFDRGNEQFF

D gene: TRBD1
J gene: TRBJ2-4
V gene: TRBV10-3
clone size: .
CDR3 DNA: TGTGCCATCAGTACCGGGACAGGGACAAAAAACATTCAGTACTTC
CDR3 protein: CAISTGTGTKNIQYF

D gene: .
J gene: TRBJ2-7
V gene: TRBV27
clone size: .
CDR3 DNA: TGTGCCAGCAGTCAGACAGCCTCCTACGAGCAGTACTTC
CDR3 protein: CASSQTASYEQYF

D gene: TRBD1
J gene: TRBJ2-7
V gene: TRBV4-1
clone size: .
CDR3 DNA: TGTGCCAGCAGCCAATCGCCGGGACAGGGGACCTACGAGCAGTACTTC
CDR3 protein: CASSQSPGQGTYEQYF

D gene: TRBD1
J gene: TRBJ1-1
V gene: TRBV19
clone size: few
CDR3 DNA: TGTGCCAGTAGTGACTGGGGACAGGAAGCTTTCTTT
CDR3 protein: CASSDWGQEAFF

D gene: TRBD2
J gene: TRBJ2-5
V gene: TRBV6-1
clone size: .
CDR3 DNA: TGTGCCAGCAGTCAACTAGCGGGTAAAGAGACCCAGTACTTC
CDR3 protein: CASSQLAGKETQYF

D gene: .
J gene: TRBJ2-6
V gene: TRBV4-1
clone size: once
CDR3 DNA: TGCGCCAGCAGCCAAGTAGGACTATCCTCTGGGGCCAACGTCCTGACTTTC
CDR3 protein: CASSQVGLSSGANVLTF

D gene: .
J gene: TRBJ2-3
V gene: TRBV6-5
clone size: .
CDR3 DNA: TGTGCCAGCAGGGTCGGACACCTCACAGATACGCAGTATTTT
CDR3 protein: CASRVGHLTDTQYF

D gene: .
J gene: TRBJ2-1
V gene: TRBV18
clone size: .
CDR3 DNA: TGTGCCAGCCAACCTACCGACTCCTACAATGAGCAGTTCTTC
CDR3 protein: CASQPTDSYNEQFF

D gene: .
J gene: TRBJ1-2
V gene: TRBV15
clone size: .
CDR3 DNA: TGTGCCACCAGCAGAGTGCGAGTCAGGGTAGATTTGAGTGGCTACACCTTC
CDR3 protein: CATSRVRVRVDLSGYTF

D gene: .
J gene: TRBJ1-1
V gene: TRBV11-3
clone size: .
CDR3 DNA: TGTGCCAGCAGCTTGGGGCTGGGGATGAACACTGAAGCTTTCTTT
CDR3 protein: CASSLGLGMNTEAFF

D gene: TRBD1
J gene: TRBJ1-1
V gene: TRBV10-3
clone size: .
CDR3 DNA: TGTGCCATCACCGGGACAGGGGGCACTGAAGCTTTCTTT
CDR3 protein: CAITGTGGTEAFF

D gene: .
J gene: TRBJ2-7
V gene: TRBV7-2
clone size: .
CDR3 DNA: TGTGCCAGCAGCCCCTCGAGCGTCGTCTCCTACGAGCAGTACTTC
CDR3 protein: CASSPSSVVSYEQYF